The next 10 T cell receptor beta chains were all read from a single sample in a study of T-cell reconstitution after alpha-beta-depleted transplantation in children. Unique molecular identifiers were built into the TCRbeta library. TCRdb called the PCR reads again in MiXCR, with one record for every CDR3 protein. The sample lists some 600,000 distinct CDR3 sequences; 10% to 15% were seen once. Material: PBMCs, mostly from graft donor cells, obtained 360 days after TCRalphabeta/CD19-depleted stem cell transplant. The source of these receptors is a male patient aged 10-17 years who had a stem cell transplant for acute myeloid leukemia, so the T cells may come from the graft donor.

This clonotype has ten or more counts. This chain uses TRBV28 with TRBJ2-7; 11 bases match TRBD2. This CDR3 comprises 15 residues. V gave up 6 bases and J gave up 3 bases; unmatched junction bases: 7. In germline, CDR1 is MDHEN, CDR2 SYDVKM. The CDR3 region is CASSPPGLAVYEQYF. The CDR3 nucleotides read TGTGCCAGCAGCCCCCCGGGACTAGCGGTCTACGAGCAGTACTTC.

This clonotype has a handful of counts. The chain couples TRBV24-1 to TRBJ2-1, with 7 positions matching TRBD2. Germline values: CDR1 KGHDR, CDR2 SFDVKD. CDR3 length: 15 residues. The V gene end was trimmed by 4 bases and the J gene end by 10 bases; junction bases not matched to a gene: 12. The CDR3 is CATSDRLAYFGEQFF. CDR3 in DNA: TGTGCCACCAGTGACCGACTAGCTTACTTTGGGGAGCAGTTCTTC.

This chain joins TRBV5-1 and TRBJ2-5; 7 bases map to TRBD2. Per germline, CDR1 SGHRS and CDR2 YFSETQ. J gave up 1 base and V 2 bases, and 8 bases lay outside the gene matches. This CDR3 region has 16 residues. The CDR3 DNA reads TGCGCCAGCAGCTTCGTAGCGGGCGTACTCCAAGAGACCCAGTACTTC. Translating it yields CASSFVAGVLQETQYF.

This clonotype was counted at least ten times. Here the CDR3 reads CASSGTLPSYEQYF. The DNA of the CDR3 is TGTGCCAGCAGTGGGACACTACCCTCCTACGAGCAGTACTTC. The rearrangement joins TRBV28 to TRBJ2-7; weak D call: TRBD1 (6 bases). The CDR3 runs to 14 residues. Germline lookup yields CDR1 MDHEN and CDR2 SYDVKM. Trimming shortened V by 5 bases and J by 0 bases, and 11 bases separated the two germline ends.

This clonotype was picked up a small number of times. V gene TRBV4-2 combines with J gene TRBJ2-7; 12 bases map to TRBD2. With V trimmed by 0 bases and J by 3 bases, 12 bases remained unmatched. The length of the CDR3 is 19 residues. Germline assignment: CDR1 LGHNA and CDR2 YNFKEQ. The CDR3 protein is CASSQDRVGLAGPNYEQYF. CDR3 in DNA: TGTGCCAGCAGCCAAGATCGTGTCGGACTAGCGGGGCCAAACTACGAGCAGTACTTC.

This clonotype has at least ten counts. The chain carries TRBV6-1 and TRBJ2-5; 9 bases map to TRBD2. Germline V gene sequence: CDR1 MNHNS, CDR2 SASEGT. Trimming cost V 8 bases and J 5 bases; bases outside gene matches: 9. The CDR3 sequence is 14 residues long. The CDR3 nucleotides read TGTGCCAGCTCGGGGCCTAGCGGGATTGAGACCCAGTACTTC. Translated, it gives CASSGPSGIETQYF.

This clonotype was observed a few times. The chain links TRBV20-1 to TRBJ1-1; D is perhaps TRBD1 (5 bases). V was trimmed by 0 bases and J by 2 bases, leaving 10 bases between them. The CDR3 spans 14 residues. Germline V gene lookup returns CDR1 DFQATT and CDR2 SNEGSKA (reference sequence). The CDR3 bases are TGCAGTGCTAGAGAGGAGGGGATCAACACTGAAGCTTTCTTT. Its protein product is CSAREEGINTEAFF.

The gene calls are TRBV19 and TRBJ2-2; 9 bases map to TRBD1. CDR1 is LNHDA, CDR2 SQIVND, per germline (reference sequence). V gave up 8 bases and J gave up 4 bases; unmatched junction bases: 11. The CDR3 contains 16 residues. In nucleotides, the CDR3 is TGTGCCAGTGTGGGACAGGGAAAGTACGTCACCGGGGAGCTGTTTTTT. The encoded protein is CASVGQGKYVTGELFF.

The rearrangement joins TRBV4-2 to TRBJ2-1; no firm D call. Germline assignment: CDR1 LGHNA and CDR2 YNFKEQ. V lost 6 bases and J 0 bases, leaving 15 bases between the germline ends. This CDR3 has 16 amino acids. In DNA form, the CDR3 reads TGTGCCAGCAGTTCGGCGAGCGCCCCCTCCTACAATGAGCAGTTCTTC. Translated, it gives CASSSASAPSYNEQFF.

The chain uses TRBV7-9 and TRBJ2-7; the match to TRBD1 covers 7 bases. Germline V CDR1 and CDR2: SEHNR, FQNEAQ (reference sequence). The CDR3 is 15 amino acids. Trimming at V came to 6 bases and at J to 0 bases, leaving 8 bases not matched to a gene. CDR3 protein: CASSWDSLNSYEQYF. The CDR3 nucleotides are TGTGCCAGCAGTTGGGACAGCCTAAACTCCTACGAGCAGTACTTC.